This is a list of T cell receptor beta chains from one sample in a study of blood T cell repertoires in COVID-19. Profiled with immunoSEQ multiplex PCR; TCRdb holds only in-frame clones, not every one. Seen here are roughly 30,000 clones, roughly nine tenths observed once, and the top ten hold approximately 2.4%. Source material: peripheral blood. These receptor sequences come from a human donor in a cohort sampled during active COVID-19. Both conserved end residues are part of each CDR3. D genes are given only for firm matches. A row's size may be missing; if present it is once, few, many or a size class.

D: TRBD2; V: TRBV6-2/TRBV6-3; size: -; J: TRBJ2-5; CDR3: CASSHGLAGGEETQYF; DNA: TGTGCCAGCAGCCATGGACTAGCGGGGGGCGAGGAGACCCAGTACTTC
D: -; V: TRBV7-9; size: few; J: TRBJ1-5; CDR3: CASSLFRGRNNQPQHF; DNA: TGTGCCAGCAGCCTCTTCCGGGGTAGGAACAATCAGCCCCAGCATTTT
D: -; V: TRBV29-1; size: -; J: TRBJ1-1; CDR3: CSVGNRANTEAFF; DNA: TGCAGCGTTGGCAACAGGGCGAACACTGAAGCTTTCTTT
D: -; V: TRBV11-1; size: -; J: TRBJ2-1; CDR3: CASSLSTRGEQFF; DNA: TGTGCCAGCAGCTTATCGACCCGAGGAGAGCAGTTCTTC
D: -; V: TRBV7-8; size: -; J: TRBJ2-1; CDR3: CASSSTNEQFF; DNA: TGTGCCAGCAGCTCCACTAATGAGCAGTTCTTC
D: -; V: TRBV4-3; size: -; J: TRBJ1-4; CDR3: CASSQLHRVGDEKLFF; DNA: TGCGCCAGCAGCCAATTACACAGGGTGGGGGATGAAAAACTGTTTTTT
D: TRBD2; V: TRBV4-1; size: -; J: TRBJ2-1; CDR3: CASSPPSLLAGGHHNEQFF; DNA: TGCGCCAGCAGCCCACCCTCACTACTAGCGGGGGGGCATCACAATGAGCAGTTCTTC
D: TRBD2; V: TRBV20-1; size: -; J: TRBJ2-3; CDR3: CRASGGVTQYF; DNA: TGCAGGGCTAGCGGGGGGGTTACGCAGTATTTT
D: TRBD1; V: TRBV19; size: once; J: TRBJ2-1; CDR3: CASNPRQGMVEQFF; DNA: TGTGCCAGTAATCCCCGACAGGGGATGGTTGAGCAGTTCTTC
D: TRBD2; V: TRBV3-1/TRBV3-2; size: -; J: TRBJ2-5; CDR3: CASSPTSGSETQYF; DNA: TGTGCCAGCAGCCCGACTAGCGGGAGTGAGACCCAGTACTTC
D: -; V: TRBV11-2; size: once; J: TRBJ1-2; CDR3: CASSLGQYYGYTF; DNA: TGTGCCAGCAGCTTAGGACAGTATTATGGCTACACCTTC
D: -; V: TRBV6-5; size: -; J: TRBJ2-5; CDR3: CASSYSYQQETQYF; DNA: TGTGCCAGCAGTTACTCGTATCAGCAAGAGACCCAGTACTTC
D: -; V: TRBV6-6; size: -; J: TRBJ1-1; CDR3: CASSTTSRTINTEAFF; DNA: TGTGCCAGCAGCACCACTTCTCGGACTATTAACACTGAAGCTTTCTTT
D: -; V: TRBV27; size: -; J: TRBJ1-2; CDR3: CASRSGSSGYTF; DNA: TGTGCCAGCAGGTCAGGGTCGTCTGGCTACACCTTC
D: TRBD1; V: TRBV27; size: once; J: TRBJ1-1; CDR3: CASRPGQGAPLNTEAFF; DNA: TGTGCCAGCAGACCTGGACAGGGGGCACCGTTGAACACTGAAGCTTTCTTT
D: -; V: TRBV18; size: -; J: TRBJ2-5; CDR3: CASSSTRGETQYF; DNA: TGTGCCAGCTCATCGACTAGAGGGGAGACCCAGTACTTC
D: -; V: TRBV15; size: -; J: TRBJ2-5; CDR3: CATSKTQGHQETQYF; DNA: TGTGCCACCAGTAAAACACAGGGCCACCAAGAGACCCAGTACTTC
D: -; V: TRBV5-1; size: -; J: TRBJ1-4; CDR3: CASSSGGRNEKLFF; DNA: TGCGCCAGCAGCTCTGGGGGCCGTAATGAAAAACTGTTTTTT
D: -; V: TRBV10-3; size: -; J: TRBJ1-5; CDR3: CAIQDSLGQPQHF; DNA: TGTGCCATCCAGGACAGCCTCGGTCAGCCCCAGCATTTT
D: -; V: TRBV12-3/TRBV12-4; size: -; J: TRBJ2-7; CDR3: CASSLAQYYEQYF; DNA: TGTGCCAGCAGTTTAGCACAGTACTACGAGCAGTACTTC
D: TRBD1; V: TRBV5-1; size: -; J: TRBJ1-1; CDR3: CASSYAGQGTEAFF; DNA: TGCGCCAGCAGCTACGCGGGACAGGGCACTGAAGCTTTCTTT
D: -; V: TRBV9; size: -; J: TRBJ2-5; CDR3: CASSVEWRQETQYF; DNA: TGTGCCAGCAGCGTAGAGTGGAGGCAAGAGACCCAGTACTTC
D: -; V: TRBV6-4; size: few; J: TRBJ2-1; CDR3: CASSLREHNEQFF; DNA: TGTGCCAGCAGTCTCCGGGAGCACAATGAGCAGTTCTTC
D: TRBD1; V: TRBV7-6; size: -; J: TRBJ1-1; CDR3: CASSAGQRNTEAFF; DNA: TGTGCCAGCAGCGCGGGACAGAGGAACACTGAAGCTTTCTTT
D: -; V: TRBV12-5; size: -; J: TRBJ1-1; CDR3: CASGLVVGSQVPEAFF; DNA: TGTGCTAGTGGTTTGGTAGTGGGCTCACAGGTTCCTGAAGCTTTCTTT
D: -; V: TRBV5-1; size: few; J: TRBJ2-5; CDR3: CASSLADIHQETQYF; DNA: TGCGCCAGCAGCTTGGCTGACATACACCAAGAGACCCAGTACTTC
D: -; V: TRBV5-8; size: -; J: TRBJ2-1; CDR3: CASAPAQGGYNEQFF; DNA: TGTGCCAGCGCCCCAGCGCAGGGGGGCTACAATGAGCAGTTCTTC
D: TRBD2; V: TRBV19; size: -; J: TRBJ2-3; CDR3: CASSKTLAGGLTDTQYF; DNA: TGTGCCAGTAGTAAAACTCTAGCGGGGGGACTCACAGATACGCAGTATTTT
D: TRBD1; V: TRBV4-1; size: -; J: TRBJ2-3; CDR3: CASSRRDSLTDTQYF; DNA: TGCGCCAGCAGCCGTCGGGACAGCTTAACAGATACGCAGTATTTT
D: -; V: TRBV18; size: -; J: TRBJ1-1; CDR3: CASTALNTEAFF; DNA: TGTGCCAGCACAGCCTTGAACACTGAAGCTTTCTTT
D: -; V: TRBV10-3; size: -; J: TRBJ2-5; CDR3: CAGAPAGAKETQYF; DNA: TGTGCCGGGGCCCCAGCGGGCGCCAAAGAGACCCAGTACTTC
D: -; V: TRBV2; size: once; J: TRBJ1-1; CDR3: CASSEARGAEAFF; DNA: TGTGCCAGCAGTGAAGCGCGGGGCGCTGAAGCTTTCTTT
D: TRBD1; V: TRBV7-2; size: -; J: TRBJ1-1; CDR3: CASSLGGTGGLFAEAFF; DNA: TGTGCCAGCAGCTTAGGTGGGACAGGGGGGCTGTTTGCTGAAGCTTTCTTT
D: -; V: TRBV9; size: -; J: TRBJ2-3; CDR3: CASSALGGLGTDTQYF; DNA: TGTGCCAGCAGCGCCCTTGGGGGCCTGGGCACAGATACGCAGTATTTT
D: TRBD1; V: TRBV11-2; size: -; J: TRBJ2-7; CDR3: CASSYQQGWEQYF; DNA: TGTGCCAGCAGCTACCAACAGGGGTGGGAGCAGTACTTC
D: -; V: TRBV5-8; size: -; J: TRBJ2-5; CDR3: CASSRLEGETQYF; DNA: TGTGCCAGCAGCCGACTCGAAGGAGAGACCCAGTACTTC
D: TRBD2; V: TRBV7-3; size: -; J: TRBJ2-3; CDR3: CASSLGLAGADTQYF; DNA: TGTGCCAGCAGCTTGGGACTAGCGGGGGCAGATACGCAGTATTTT
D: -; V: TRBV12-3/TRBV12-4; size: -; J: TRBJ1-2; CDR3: CASLRHYGYTF; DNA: TGTGCCAGCTTGCGGCACTATGGCTACACCTTC
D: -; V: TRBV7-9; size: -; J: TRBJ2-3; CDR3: CASSLFSVGDTQYF; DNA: TGTGCCAGCAGCTTATTCTCGGTCGGGGATACGCAGTATTTT
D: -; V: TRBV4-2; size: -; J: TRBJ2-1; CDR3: CASSQDEAKSYNEQFF; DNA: TGTGCCAGCAGCCAAGATGAGGCGAAGTCCTACAATGAGCAGTTCTTC
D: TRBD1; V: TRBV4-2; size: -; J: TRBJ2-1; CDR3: CASSRAADRGNEQFF; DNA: TGTGCCAGCAGCCGGGCGGCAGACAGGGGTAATGAGCAGTTCTTC
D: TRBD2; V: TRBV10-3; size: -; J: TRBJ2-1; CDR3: CAISATSGGNEQFF; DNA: TGTGCCATCAGTGCCACTAGCGGGGGGAATGAGCAGTTCTTC
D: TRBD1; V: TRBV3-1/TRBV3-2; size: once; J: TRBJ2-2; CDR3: CASSFRAGQGTGELFF; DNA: TGTGCCAGCAGCTTTAGGGCGGGACAGGGTACCGGGGAGCTGTTTTTT
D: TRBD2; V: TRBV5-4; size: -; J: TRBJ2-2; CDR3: CASSLHSGGSTGELFF; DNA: TGTGCCAGCAGCTTACATTCGGGGGGTTCCACCGGGGAGCTGTTTTTT
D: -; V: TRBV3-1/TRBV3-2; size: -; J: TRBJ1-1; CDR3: CASGHRVLNTEAFF; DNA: TGTGCCAGCGGACACAGGGTTTTGAACACTGAAGCTTTCTTT
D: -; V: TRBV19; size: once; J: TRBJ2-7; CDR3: CASSQGPYEQYF; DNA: TGTGCCAGTAGTCAGGGCCCCTACGAGCAGTACTTC
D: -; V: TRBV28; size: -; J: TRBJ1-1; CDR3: CASRNAFGGEATEAFF; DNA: TGTGCCAGCAGGAATGCTTTCGGAGGGGAGGCCACTGAAGCTTTCTTT
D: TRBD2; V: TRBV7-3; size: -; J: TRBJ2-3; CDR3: CASSFDRGVVDTQYF; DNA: TGTGCCAGCAGCTTTGATCGGGGGGTAGTGGATACGCAGTATTTT
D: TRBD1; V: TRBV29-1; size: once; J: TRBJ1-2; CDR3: CSVSTGGFYSYGYTF; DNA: TGCAGCGTTTCTACAGGGGGTTTTTATAGCTATGGCTACACCTTC
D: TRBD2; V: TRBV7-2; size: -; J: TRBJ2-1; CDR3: CASSLEAGVRHEQFF; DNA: TGTGCCAGCAGCTTAGAGGCGGGGGTGCGGCATGAGCAGTTCTTC
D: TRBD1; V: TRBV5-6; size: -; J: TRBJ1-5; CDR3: CASSERTGQPQHF; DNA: TGTGCCAGCAGCGAACGGACAGGTCAGCCCCAGCATTTT
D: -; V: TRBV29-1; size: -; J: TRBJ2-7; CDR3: CSVVTRGYEQYF; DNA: TGCAGCGTCGTAACCAGGGGCTACGAGCAGTACTTC
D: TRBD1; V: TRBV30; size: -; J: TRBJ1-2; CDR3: CAWSKGGQGASGYTF; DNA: TGTGCCTGGAGTAAAGGCGGACAGGGGGCGAGTGGCTACACCTTC